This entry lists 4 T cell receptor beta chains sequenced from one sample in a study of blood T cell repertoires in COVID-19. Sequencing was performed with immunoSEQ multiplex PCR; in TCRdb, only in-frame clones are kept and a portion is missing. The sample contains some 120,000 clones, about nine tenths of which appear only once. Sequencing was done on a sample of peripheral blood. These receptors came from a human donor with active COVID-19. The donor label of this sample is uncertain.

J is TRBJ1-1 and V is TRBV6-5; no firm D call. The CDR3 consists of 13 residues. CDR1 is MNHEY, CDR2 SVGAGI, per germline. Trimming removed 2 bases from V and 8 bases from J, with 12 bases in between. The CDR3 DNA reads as TGTGCCAGCAGTTACGACCCCGGGAGGGAAGCTTTCTTT. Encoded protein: CASSYDPGREAFF.

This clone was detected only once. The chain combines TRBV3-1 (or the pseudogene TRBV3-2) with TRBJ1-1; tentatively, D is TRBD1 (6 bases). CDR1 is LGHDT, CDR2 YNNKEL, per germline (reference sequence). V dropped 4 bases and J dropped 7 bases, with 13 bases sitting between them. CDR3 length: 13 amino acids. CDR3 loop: CASSRRGASEAFF. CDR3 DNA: TGTGCCAGCAGCCGACGGGGGGCAAGTGAAGCTTTCTTT.

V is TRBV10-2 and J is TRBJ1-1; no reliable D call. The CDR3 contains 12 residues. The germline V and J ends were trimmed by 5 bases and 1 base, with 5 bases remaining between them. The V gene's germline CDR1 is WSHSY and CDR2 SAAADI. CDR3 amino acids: CASSWANTEAFF. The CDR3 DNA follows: TGCGCCAGCAGTTGGGCGAACACTGAAGCTTTCTTT.

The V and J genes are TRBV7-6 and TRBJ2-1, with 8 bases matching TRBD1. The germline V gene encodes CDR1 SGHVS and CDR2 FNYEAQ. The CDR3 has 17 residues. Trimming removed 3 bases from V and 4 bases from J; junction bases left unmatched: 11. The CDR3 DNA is TGTGCCAGCAGCTTGTTGCCCGGACAGGGAGATTACAATGAGCAGTTCTTC. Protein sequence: CASSLLPGQGDYNEQFF.